This T cell receptor (beta chain) stems from a study of cytomegalovirus exposure and HLA in healthy donors (dated by TCRdb to about 2017). Study-level background: According to an earlier analysis of 587 of the donors, 150 million to 200 million T cells yielded over 100 million unique TCR beta sequences and about 300 Gb of sequence data. To predict cytomegalovirus infection status, the study combined high-throughput TCR immunosequencing, statistical association of individual TCRs with disease status, and machine learning. Genome-wide SNP genotypes for about 60% of the roughly 700 donors were used in a later genetic analysis, which treated that subset as a discovery cohort. Around 330 gigabases of sequencing data and approximately 92 million unique TCR sequences made up an early release that covered over 550 HLA-typed donors. Rather than using new phenotypic data, the later analysis identified candidate immune exposures from TCR beta sequences and from how often those sequences occurred across donors. HLA typing covered class I and class II loci at four-digit resolution. All discovery cohort repertoires had been generated on a single sequencing platform. Besides the first cohort of approximately 670 subjects, a separate validation cohort made up of roughly 120 different subjects was used. Alongside the repertoire data, information on donor age, sex, ethnicity and CMV serostatus was compiled. A later analysis re-analyzed previously published TCR beta repertoires from hundreds of donors and added high-resolution HLA genotyping to study TCR occurrence patterns. Roughly five DR-DQ haplotypes were handled as single units for association and clustering, since linkage in the cohort was strong. On average, 235,054 unique TCR beta nucleotide sequences were sequenced per donor among several hundred genotyped donors of the cohort, with roughly a sixth of those sequences being non-productive. The number of typed donors differed by locus: roughly 620-630 for A, B, C, DRB1 and DQB1; 500 to 550 for DQA1; some 590 for DPA1; and around 450 for DPB1. Using immunosequencing, the study profiled T cell repertoires from 666 subjects and related those repertoires to cytomegalovirus serostatus. Of the 300 to 450 genotyped donors, less than 90% were placed in the genetic ancestry cluster associated with self-reported Caucasian donors. The study aimed to test whether signatures of past pathogen exposure could be identified by cataloging public T cell receptors. An earlier analysis of several hundred of the donors applied high-throughput TCR beta sequencing to assess whether each TCR beta V gene segment acted as functional or pseudogenic.

The cohort comprised 670 or so healthy bone marrow donors. Cohort members were all nominally healthy when sampled, although unrecorded immune exposures were likely present. The donor was CMV seropositive and belonged to the group of 250 to 300 seropositive cohort members. A peripheral blood sample was collected from each donor, and TCR beta sequencing was performed on peripheral blood mononuclear cells. The Qiagen DNeasy Blood Extraction Kit was used to extract genomic DNA from the blood cell samples. Preparation of the library involved the immunoSEQ multiplex PCR assay. A mixture of 60 forward primers for TCR Vbeta segments and 13 reverse primers for TCR Jbeta segments was used in the multiplex PCR. The CDR3 region of rearranged TCR beta genes was amplified from genomic DNA with a multiplex PCR assay. The amplified TCR beta libraries were sequenced on the Illumina HiSeq System as 87-base-pair reads. As for the original processing: A later analysis counted approximately 76 million unique TCR beta chains across the 550 to 700 repertoires, and roughly 9.9 million of these chains were shared by at least two donors. Raw reads were error-corrected and collapsed into unique sequences with a nearest-neighbor algorithm that merged closely related sequences to remove PCR and sequencing errors. To assign V, D and J gene segments, CDR3 sequences were aligned to IMGT reference sequences. For a sequence to be retained, at least a six-nucleotide match to both a V gene segment and a J gene segment was required. Rearrangements were classified as productive when the CDR3 lacked stop codons and remained in frame with V and J, and all other rearrangements were classified as non-productive. Following IMGT convention, CDR3 was defined as the stretch from the second conserved V-encoded cysteine up to the conserved J-encoded phenylalanine. Sequences without an unambiguous match to a single V gene segment were excluded from the earlier analysis of about 640 of the donors. In an earlier analysis of several hundred of the donors, V segments were called functional above 56.7% productive rearrangements and were called segregating when the between-donor standard deviation exceeded 5%. A statistical classification framework was developed to diagnose cytomegalovirus status using the catalog of TCR beta chain sequences. In a later analysis, V and J genes were assigned by comparing TCR nucleotide sequences against IMGT/GENE-DB human TR gene sequences. The TCRdist pipeline was used in a later analysis to assign CDR3 sequences and most-parsimonious VDJ recombination scenarios. A later analysis defined each TCR beta chain by its CDR3 amino acid sequence plus V-gene family, and excluded reads lacking a unique V-gene family. In a later analysis, fewer than 650 highly shared, low-generation-probability nucleotide sequences were removed to address suspected cross-contamination and a sequencing artifact. A later analysis calculated a clonal expansion index for each public chain from normalized within-repertoire ranks of inferred template counts. A later analysis computed generation probabilities with a VDJ recombination model fitted to out-of-frame rearrangements, and checked the results against IGoR. In a later analysis, hypergeometric tests were used to score TCR-TCR, TCR-HLA and TCR-CMV co-occurrence, with a repertoire-size bias correction applied to TCR pairs. False discovery rates were estimated in a later analysis by permuting HLA or CMV assignments 20 times. A later analysis grouped co-occurring TCRs with DBSCAN, adding TCRdist sequence similarity when clustering within HLA-allele-positive subsets. Co-occurrence clustering excluded repertoires with fewer than 30,000 or more than 120,000 public chains, plus five with anomalous nucleotide sharing. What TCRdb holds here is the immuneACCESS table cut down to in-frame rearrangements. Part of the clones is not present; checked against another copy, under half of the missing clones reflect an unresolved V gene, and the others are unexplained. Clonal size and the V and J genes are those of that table, whereas D and trimming came from the DNA. The sample includes roughly 180,000 clones, with about 9% observed a single time. Jointly, the top ten make up 1% to 1.5% of the sample.

Counted from cysteine to phenylalanine, this CDR3 has 14 amino acids. Only the CDR3 portion is preserved as DNA: 42 bases, with reading frame beginning at the first base. CDR1 is given as SGHNT and CDR2 as YYREEE, both from the germline V gene (reference sequence). V is pared back by 3 bases and J by 3 bases, with 11 bases lying between the germline termini. This clone has more than one count but fewer than ten. It has no known antigen specificity. No much larger clone is present one base from it, and per-base qualities are unavailable. Here is what the overall study found, with its caveats: Because some donors lacked HLA typing at each locus, the association tests relied only on the typed subset. Immune exposure information for the cohort was limited to CMV serostatus. The cohort was sequenced for TCR beta chains only, and without alpha or paired-chain data the features that could be detected were limited. In a later analysis, most CMV-associated TCR beta chains were found to appear HLA-restricted, with HLA associations seemingly driven largely by CMV exposure. A cluster of highly shared sequence variants was judged likely to represent a technical artifact of the sequencing pipeline. In a later analysis, HLA-associated TCR beta chains showed more clonal expansion and lower generation probabilities than non-associated chains that were equally common. While some public TCRs were present in many individuals, most TCR sequences turned up only very rarely across donors. Strong co-occurrence of HLA alleles, especially DR and DQ, made assigning TCR associations to individual alleles difficult. In a later analysis, several top co-occurrence clusters were reported to appear linked to parvovirus B19, influenza, CMV and Epstein-Barr virus. A total of roughly 160 TCR beta chains were listed by the study as associated with cytomegalovirus. In a later analysis, the rate of TCR association differed among HLA loci, with DRB1 alleles having the most associated TCRs and HLA-C alleles having the fewest. Three of the identified cytomegalovirus-associated TCR beta chains were confirmed in vitro to be specific for cytomegalovirus antigens. A later genetic analysis associated a missense DCLRE1C variant with V-gene and J-gene trimming of TCR beta chains, and an independent cohort replicated the association. In an earlier analysis of some 500 of the donors, most TCR beta V segments appeared in productive rearrangements about 87% or about 30% of the time, broadly matching IMGT annotations. The authors suggested that the approach could potentially be generalized to other disease states and immunological phenotypes. Some IMGT-functional V segments, including TRBV6-2 and TRBV6-3, could not be told apart with the 87-base-pair reads, so those segments were excluded. In a later genetic analysis, fewer N-insertions in productive TCRs were reported among donors in an Asian-associated ancestry cluster than the roughly 700-donor mean. A later analysis associated 16,951 TCR beta sequences with specific HLA alleles at a false discovery rate of 0.05. The classifier was reported to diagnose cytomegalovirus status with high specificity and sensitivity in both the original cohort and the validation cohort. A further reported finding was that TCR beta sequences accurately predicted the HLA-A and HLA-B alleles for most subjects in the first cohort. The earlier analysis of 587 of the donors excluded some 16 rarely observed V segments, including chromosome 9 orphons, because counts were too low. Correlated functional status among segregating V segments might reflect linkage disequilibrium, but an unknown experimental factor could not be ruled out. The presence/absence analyses assumed that sequencing depth was roughly uniform across donors, and that assumption may not be true.

The sample consisted of PBMCs. Recombination linked TRBV5-4 to TRBJ2-3; too little of a D gene remains to name it. This TCR derives from a woman aged 25 to 39 in good health and CMV-seropositive. The CDR3 protein: CASSSGQITDTQYF. The nucleotide sequence reads as follows: TGTGCCAGCAGCTCGGGTCAGATAACAGATACGCAGTATTTT.